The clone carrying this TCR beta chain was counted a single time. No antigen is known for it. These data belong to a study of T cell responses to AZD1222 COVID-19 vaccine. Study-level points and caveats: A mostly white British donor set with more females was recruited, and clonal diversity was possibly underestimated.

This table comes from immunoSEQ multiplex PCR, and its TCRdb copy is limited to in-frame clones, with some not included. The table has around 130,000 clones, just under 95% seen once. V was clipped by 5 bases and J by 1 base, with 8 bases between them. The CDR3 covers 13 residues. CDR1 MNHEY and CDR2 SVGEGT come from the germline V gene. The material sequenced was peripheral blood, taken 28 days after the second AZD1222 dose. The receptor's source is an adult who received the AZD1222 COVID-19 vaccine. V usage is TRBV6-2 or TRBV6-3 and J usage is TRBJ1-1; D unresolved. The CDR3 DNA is TGTGCCAGCAGTCCCACAGAGAACACTGAAGCTTTCTTT. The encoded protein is CASSPTENTEAFF.